This record looks at one T cell receptor (beta chain) sequence and its context. Authors' analysis steps: Researchers report that nucleated cell counts were estimated from reference gene primer amplification. The data were produced by immunoSEQ multiplex PCR, yet TCRdb's version contains in-frame clones alone and is incomplete. That table supplies the V and J calls and clone size; D and trimming were determined from the DNA. The repertoire holds some 60,000 clones, with 81% as singletons. The sample comes from a study of blood T cell repertoires in COVID-19. Across the study: Both acute and convalescent COVID-19 samples were obtained from the United States, Italy and Spain. In each case, the material was cDNA or gDNA derived from T cells, B-cell-depleted T cells, or PBMCs.

Germline-derived CDR1 and CDR2 are LNHNV and YYDKDF (reference sequence). V shed 1 base and J 4 bases; nucleotides not matched to a gene: 9. The CDR3 has 17 residues. The clonotype was recovered from a woman at least 80 years old with active or convalescent COVID-19. The V and J genes are TRBV15 and TRBJ2-4; 8 bases are shared with TRBD2. Material for sequencing was peripheral blood. The CDR3 DNA follows: TGTGCCACCAGCAGAGGCGGAGGCGGGGGGTTGAAAAACATTCAGTACTTC. This gives the protein CATSRGGGGGLKNIQYF. The whole variable domain, filled in from reference TRBV15 and TRBJ2-4, reads DAMVIQNPRYQVTQFGKPVTLSCSQTLNHNVMYWYQQKSSQAPKLLFHYYDKDFNNEADTPDNFQSRRPNTSFCFLDIRSPGLGDTAMYLCATSRGGGGGLKNIQYFGAGTRLSVL.